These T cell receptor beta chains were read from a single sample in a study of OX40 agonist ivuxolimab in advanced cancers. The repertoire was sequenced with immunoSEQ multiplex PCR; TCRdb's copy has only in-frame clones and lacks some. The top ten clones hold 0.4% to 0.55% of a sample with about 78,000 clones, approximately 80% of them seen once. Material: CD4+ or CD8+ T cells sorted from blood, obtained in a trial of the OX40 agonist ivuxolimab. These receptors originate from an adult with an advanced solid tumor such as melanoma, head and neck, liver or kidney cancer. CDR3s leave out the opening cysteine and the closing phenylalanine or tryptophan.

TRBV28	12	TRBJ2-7	ASSLAGGPNEQY
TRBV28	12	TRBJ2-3	ASSPYRGTDTQY
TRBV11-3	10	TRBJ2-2	ASSLNTGELF
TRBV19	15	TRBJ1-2	ASSIDVLAQANYGYT
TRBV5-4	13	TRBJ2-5	ASSLKQGAGETQY
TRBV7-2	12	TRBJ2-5	ASSYMRATETQY
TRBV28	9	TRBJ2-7	AKSETYEQY
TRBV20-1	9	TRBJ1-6	SARTGFTLH
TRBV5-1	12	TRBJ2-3	ASSLDYSTDTQY
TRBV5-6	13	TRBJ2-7	ASSLIFQGAHEQY
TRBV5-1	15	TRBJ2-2	ASSPTAGGLNTGELF
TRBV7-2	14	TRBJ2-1	ASSLGFQREGDEQF
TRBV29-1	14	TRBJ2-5	SVSGLAGGGSETQY
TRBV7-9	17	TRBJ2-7	ASSLKGGPTGASSYEQY
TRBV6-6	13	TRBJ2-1	ASSSGPISYNEQF
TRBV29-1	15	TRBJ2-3	SVGDTRPGLYTDTQY
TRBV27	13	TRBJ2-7	ASSVTSGAFDEQY
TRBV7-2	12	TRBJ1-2	ASSRRRSDYGYT
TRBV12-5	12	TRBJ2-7	ARGLEAGIHEQY
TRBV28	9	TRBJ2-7	ASKFLDEQY
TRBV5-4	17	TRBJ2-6	ASSRLTGWESSGANVLT
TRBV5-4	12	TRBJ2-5	ASSLPGGTETQY
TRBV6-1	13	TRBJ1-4	ASSGQISTNEKLF
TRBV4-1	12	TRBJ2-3	ASSQDHFGGGQY
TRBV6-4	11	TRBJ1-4	ASSDRVGEKLF
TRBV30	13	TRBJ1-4	AYSGTAQSNEKLF
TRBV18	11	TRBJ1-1	ASSKRQDTEAF
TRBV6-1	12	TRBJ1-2	ASSARQASGGYT
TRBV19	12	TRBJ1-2	ASSIAGNNYGYT
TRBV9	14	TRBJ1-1	ASSVTGAGKSSEAF
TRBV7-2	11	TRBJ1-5	ASSLPGGQPQH
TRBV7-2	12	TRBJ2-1	ASRSGLAGVEQF
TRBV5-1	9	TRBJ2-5	ASSSQGTEY
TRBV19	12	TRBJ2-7	ASRPSGSSYEQY
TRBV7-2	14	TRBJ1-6	ASSLHGQGNNSPLH
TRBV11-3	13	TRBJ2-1	ASSRSGRSYNEQF
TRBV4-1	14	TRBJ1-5	ASSQVKSQVDQPQH
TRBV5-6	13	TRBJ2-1	ASSQQGKGLNEQF
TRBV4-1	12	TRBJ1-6	ASKSRAYNSPLH
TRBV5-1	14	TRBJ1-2	ASSLAAAGGGRGYT
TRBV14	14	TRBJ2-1	ASSLRVPSSYNEQF
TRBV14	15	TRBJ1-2	ASSQAAGLRDRGGYT
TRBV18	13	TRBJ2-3	ASSPSGGQGDTQY
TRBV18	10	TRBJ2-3	ASSPDSDTQY
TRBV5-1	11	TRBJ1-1	ASSLQGYTEAF
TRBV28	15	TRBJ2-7	ASSLAGLAGSLYEQY
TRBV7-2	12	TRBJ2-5	ASSGTSGKETQY
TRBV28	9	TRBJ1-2	ALGTSYGYT